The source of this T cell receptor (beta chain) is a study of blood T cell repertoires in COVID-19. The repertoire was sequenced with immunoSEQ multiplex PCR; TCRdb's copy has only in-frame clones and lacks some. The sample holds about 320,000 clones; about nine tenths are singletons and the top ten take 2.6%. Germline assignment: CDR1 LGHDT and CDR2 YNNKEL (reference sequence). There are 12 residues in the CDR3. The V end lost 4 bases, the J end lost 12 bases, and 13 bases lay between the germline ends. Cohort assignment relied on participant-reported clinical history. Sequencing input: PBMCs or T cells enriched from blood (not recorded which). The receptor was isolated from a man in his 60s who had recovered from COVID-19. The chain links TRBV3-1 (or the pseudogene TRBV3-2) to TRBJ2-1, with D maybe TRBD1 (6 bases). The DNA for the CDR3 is TGTGCCAGCAGCCGGGACAACCATAGGCAGTTCTTC. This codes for CASSRDNHRQFF.